This T cell receptor beta chain comes out of a study of blood T cell repertoires in COVID-19. Across the study: Samples came from the United States, Italy and Spain, spanning acute and convalescent COVID-19. Nucleic acid was either cDNA or gDNA, and it came from T cells, B-cell-depleted T cells, or PBMCs.

Trimming took 6 bases from V and 11 from J, leaving 17 bases between them. This CDR3 comprises 13 residues. The repertoire was sequenced with immunoSEQ multiplex PCR; TCRdb's copy has only in-frame clones and lacks some. The sample holds roughly 180,000 clones, approximately 85% seen once. V is TRBV12-3 or TRBV12-4 and J is TRBJ1-5; D is undetermined. The sample consisted of peripheral blood. The receptor was isolated from a woman aged 60-75 years with acute or convalescent COVID-19. As DNA, the CDR3 is TGTGCCAGCAGCCGCCTTGGTCTCCGGGCCCAGCATTTT. Its translation: CASSRLGLRAQHF.